Detailed here is one T cell receptor (beta chain). Sample time point: pretreatment peripheral blood. These data are taken from a study of PD-L1 blockade in urothelial cancer. Study-wide background: Every 3 weeks, patients received intravenous atezolizumab 1,200 mg, beginning 2014. Counts from blood samples showed a median of roughly 150,000 T cells.

Using immunoSEQ multiplex PCR, the repertoire was profiled, and TCRdb retains in-frame clones only, with some absent. This sample carries about 51,000 clones, roughly 86% of them seen once, and the ten largest clones take roughly 20%. Germline V lookup: CDR1 SGDLS, CDR2 YYNGEE. Trimming at V came to 3 bases and at J to 5 bases, leaving 7 bases not matched to a gene. The CDR3 is 15 amino acids. The input for sequencing was PBMCs, taken around atezolizumab (anti-PD-L1) treatment. V gene TRBV9 combines with J gene TRBJ2-1, with 8 bases matching TRBD1. This sequence was found in a man in his sixties with urothelial cancer. CDR3 bases: TGTGCCAGCAGCGGGACAGGGCGGTATGACAATGAGCAGTTCTTC. Its protein is CASSGTGRYDNEQFF. Filled out from reference TRBV9 and TRBJ2-1, the complete variable domain reads DSGVTQTPKHLITATGQRVTLRCSPRSGDLSVYWYQQSLDQGLQFLIQYYNGEERAKGNILERFSAQQFPDLHSELNLSSLELGDSALYFCASSGTGRYDNEQFFGPGTRLTVL.